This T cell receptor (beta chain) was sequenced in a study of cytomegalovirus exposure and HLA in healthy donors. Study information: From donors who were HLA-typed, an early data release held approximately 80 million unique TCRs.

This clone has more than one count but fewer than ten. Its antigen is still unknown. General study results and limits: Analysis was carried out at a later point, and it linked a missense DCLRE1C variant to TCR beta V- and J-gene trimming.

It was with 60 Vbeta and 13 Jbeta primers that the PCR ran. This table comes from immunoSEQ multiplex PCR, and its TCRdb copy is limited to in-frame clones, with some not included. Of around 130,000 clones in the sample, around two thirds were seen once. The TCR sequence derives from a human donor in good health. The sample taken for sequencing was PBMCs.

In nucleotides, the CDR3 is TGTGCCAGCAGGCAGCAGACAGAGTATAATTCACCCCTCCACTTT. Protein sequence: CASRQQTEYNSPLHF. The chain is built from TRBV2 and TRBJ1-6; maybe TRBD1 (5 bases). This CDR3 has 15 amino acids. CDR1 SNHLY and CDR2 FYNNEI come from the germline V gene. The V end was cut by 6 bases, the J end by 4 bases, with 13 bases between.